This TCR beta chain was identified in a study of blood T cell repertoires in COVID-19. On the study more broadly: Specimens from acute and convalescent COVID-19 originated in the United States, Italy and Spain. PBMCs, B-cell-depleted T cells, or T cells were the source of the cDNA or gDNA that made up the material.

As processed by the authors: Amplification of reference gene primers was used by the study to estimate nucleated cell counts. The assay was immunoSEQ multiplex PCR, and TCRdb's table has in-frame clones only and misses some. The V and J calls and clone size are taken from that table; D and trimming were inferred from the DNA. The sample records 120,000 or so clones, 85% to 90% being singletons. The germline V gene has CDR1 MGHRA and CDR2 YSYEKL. This CDR3 region has 13 residues. V lost 8 bases to trimming and J lost 9 bases; unmatched junction nucleotides: 10. This chain joins TRBV4-1 and TRBJ2-1; the match to TRBD2 covers 7 bases. Sequencing used peripheral blood. The sequence derives from a man aged 65 to 79 who had recovered from COVID-19. CDR3 region: CASAAGVEGEQFF. DNA of the CDR3: TGCGCCAGCGCGGCGGGAGTCGAAGGTGAGCAGTTCTTC.